This TCR beta chain was sequenced in a study of graft-versus-host responses after intestinal transplantation. Overall study: The whole recipient group had anti-thymocyte globulin induction followed by tacrolimus and steroids for approximately three years.

Concerning this clone: No antigen is known for it.

TCRdb keeps only in-frame clones here, not all; method: immunoSEQ multiplex PCR. The sample records 78,000 or so clones, roughly 84% being singletons. V dropped 6 bases and J dropped 14 bases, with 26 bases sitting between them. Germline CDR1 reads SNHLY; CDR2 reads FYNNEI. The CDR3 covers 16 residues. The sample in question was unstimulated CD8+ T cells sorted from spleen or lymph node cells, obtained before transplant. This chain links TRBV2 with TRBJ1-6; weak D call: TRBD1 (5 bases). This sequence was found in a human donor who was the organ donor for an intestinal transplant. The CDR3 bases are TGTGCCAGCAGCAGAAAATGGACTCGGCGGGGGTTTACCCTCCACTTT. Amino acid sequence: CASSRKWTRRGFTLHF.